The rows below give T cell receptor beta chains drawn from one sample of a study of blood T cells in healthy people across ages. MiXCR, applied by TCRdb to the 5' RACE reads, yields one record per CDR3 protein. Of over 550,000 distinct CDR3 sequences in the sample, under 30% are singletons; the top ten hold approximately 14%. The sample consisted of blood. The receptors originated from an elderly woman in good health. The CDR3 runs from the conserved cysteine through the conserved F or W. A D gene is named only where the DNA matches it firmly. The size field is filled for only some rows; it gives once, few, many or a size class.

J gene | D gene | clone size | V gene | CDR3 protein | CDR3 DNA
TRBJ2-5 | - | many | TRBV6-2/TRBV6-3 | CASQKKETQYF | TGTGCCAGTCAGAAGAAAGAGACCCAGTACTTC
TRBJ1-2 | - | many | TRBV2 | CASSQRTAFGYTF | TGTGCCAGCAGTCAACGGACGGCTTTTGGCTACACCTTC
TRBJ2-3 | TRBD2 | - | TRBV25-1 | CASSPGLASFTDTQYF | TGTGCCAGCAGCCCGGGACTAGCGAGCTTCACAGATACGCAGTATTTT
TRBJ2-7 | TRBD1 | many | TRBV6-1 | CASNPGTGGYEQYF | TGTGCCAGCAACCCCGGGACAGGGGGTTACGAGCAGTACTTC
TRBJ2-3 | TRBD1 | many | TRBV7-2 | CASSQGQGYTDTQYF | TGTGCCAGCAGCCAAGGACAGGGGTACACAGATACGCAGTATTTT
TRBJ2-5 | - | - | TRBV18 | CASSPPQRPGETQYF | TGTGCCAGCTCACCACCACAAAGGCCTGGGGAGACCCAGTACTTC
TRBJ1-5 | - | few | TRBV6-6 | CASSYSANRPQHF | TGTGCCAGCAGTTACTCGGCCAATCGGCCCCAGCATTTT
TRBJ1-4 | - | many | TRBV25-1 | CASKPPRAQGYEKLFF | TGTGCCAGCAAACCCCCCCGGGCACAAGGGTATGAAAAACTGTTTTTT
TRBJ2-2 | TRBD1 | - | TRBV3-1 | CASSRQGAGTGELFF | TGTGCCAGCAGCCGACAGGGGGCTGGCACCGGGGAGCTGTTTTTT
TRBJ2-5 | TRBD1 | - | TRBV9 | CASSVDGRGPQETQYF | TGTGCCAGCAGCGTAGATGGCAGGGGGCCCCAAGAGACCCAGTACTTC
TRBJ1-1 | - | many | TRBV20-1 | CSAQGGDTEAFF | TGCAGTGCTCAGGGTGGGGACACTGAAGCTTTCTTT
TRBJ2-1 | - | few | TRBV30 | CAWSAPEREQFF | TGTGCCTGGAGTGCCCCCGAACGGGAGCAGTTCTTC
TRBJ2-4 | - | - | TRBV7-2 | CASSLVGQAGIQYF | TGTGCCAGCAGCTTAGTTGGACAGGCGGGGATTCAGTACTTC
TRBJ2-7 | - | many | TRBV18 | CASSPRLDSWEQYF | TGTGCCAGCTCACCAAGACTGGACTCTTGGGAGCAGTACTTC
TRBJ2-2 | - | few | TRBV20-1 | CSASGTRPGELFF | TGCAGTGCTTCTGGCACCCGTCCCGGGGAGCTGTTTTTT
TRBJ2-6 | - | many | TRBV29-1 | CSVEDNSGANVLTF | TGCAGCGTTGAAGATAACTCTGGGGCCAACGTCCTGACTTTC
TRBJ1-2 | - | many | TRBV10-2 | CASSDEGDYGYTF | TGCGCCAGCAGTGACGAGGGGGACTATGGCTACACCTTC
TRBJ2-5 | - | - | TRBV5-6 | CASSWNRVERYF | TGTGCCAGCAGCTGGAACAGGGTCGAGCGGTACTTC
TRBJ1-6 | - | few | TRBV2 | CASSVGQHNSPLHF | TGTGCCAGCAGTGTTGGGCAGCATAATTCACCCCTCCACTTT
TRBJ2-5 | TRBD1 | many | TRBV5-1 | CASSFGQGAETQYF | TGCGCCAGCAGCTTTGGACAGGGGGCCGAGACCCAGTACTTC